The subject of this entry is one TCR beta chain. The record originates from a study of blood T cell repertoires in COVID-19. Study overall: The study drew acute and convalescent COVID-19 samples from the United States, Italy and Spain. T cells, B-cell-depleted T cells, or PBMCs supplied cDNA or gDNA.

V was shortened by 0 bases and J by 4 bases, with 5 bases between the two germline ends. This CDR3 comprises 13 residues. Per the germline V gene, CDR1 is SGDLS and CDR2 is YYNGEE. Original methodology: Counts of nucleated cells, estimated from reference gene primer amplification, were obtained. Profiled with immunoSEQ multiplex PCR; TCRdb holds only in-frame clones, not every one. That table supplies the V and J calls and clone size; D and trimming were determined from the DNA. The profile shows fewer than 80,000 clones, about 88% of them singletons. The TCR originated in a woman older than 75 with active or convalescent COVID-19. The J gene is TRBJ1-3, the V gene TRBV9; TRBD1 is a possible D gene (5 bases). The sequenced material came from peripheral blood. This CDR3 is CASSVAGGNTIYF. The CDR3 DNA follows: TGTGCCAGCAGCGTAGCAGGGGGAAACACCATATATTTT.